A selection of T cell receptor beta chains follows, all from one sample in a study of blood T cell repertoires in COVID-19. Sequencing was performed with immunoSEQ multiplex PCR; in TCRdb, only in-frame clones are kept and a portion is missing. The sample lists over 150,000 clones, around nine tenths occurring once. Sequencing was performed on peripheral blood. The receptors derive from a woman older than 75 with COVID-19, enrolled during active disease. Each CDR3 is given with its conserved first and last residue. Fields, in order: J gene, V gene, D gene, clone size, CDR3 length, CDR3 DNA, CDR3 protein. D genes are given only for firm matches. Expanded clones get a size class; other rows say once, few or many, or leave the size out.

j_call: TRBJ2-2
v_call: TRBV4-2
d_call: TRBD1
clone_size: -
cdr3_length: 15
cdr3_nt: TGTGCCAGCAGCCCTCCGGGACAGGGCCCCGGGGAGCTGTTTTTT
cdr3_aa: CASSPPGQGPGELFF

j_call: TRBJ2-2
v_call: TRBV4-3
d_call: TRBD1
clone_size: once
cdr3_length: 16
cdr3_nt: TGCGCCAGCAGCCTTCTGACAGGGTTGGGGACCGGGGAGCTGTTTTTT
cdr3_aa: CASSLLTGLGTGELFF

j_call: TRBJ2-1
v_call: TRBV18
d_call: TRBD2
clone_size: -
cdr3_length: 16
cdr3_nt: TGTGCCAGCTCACCGCCTAGCGGGAGGGTCTACAATGAGCAGTTCTTC
cdr3_aa: CASSPPSGRVYNEQFF

j_call: TRBJ1-4
v_call: TRBV28
d_call: TRBD1
clone_size: few
cdr3_length: 14
cdr3_nt: TGTGCCAGCAGTTCTCGACAGGGTGGGGAAAAACTGTTTTTT
cdr3_aa: CASSSRQGGEKLFF

j_call: TRBJ1-2
v_call: TRBV6-5
d_call: -
clone_size: -
cdr3_length: 13
cdr3_nt: TGTGCCAGCAGTCCGACACTTTCCTATGGCTACACCTTC
cdr3_aa: CASSPTLSYGYTF

j_call: TRBJ1-1
v_call: TRBV5-6
d_call: -
clone_size: -
cdr3_length: 15
cdr3_nt: TGTGCCAGCAGCTCCCTTTGGACAGCGAACACTGAAGCTTTCTTT
cdr3_aa: CASSSLWTANTEAFF

j_call: TRBJ2-5
v_call: TRBV11-2
d_call: TRBD2
clone_size: -
cdr3_length: 17
cdr3_nt: TGTGCCAGCAGCTTGTCTTCTAGCGGGAGGCAGGTTGGGACCCAGTACTTC
cdr3_aa: CASSLSSSGRQVGTQYF

j_call: TRBJ2-2
v_call: TRBV19
d_call: -
clone_size: once
cdr3_length: 15
cdr3_nt: TGTGCCAGTAGTATCGGGGGAGTATACACCGGGGAGCTGTTTTTT
cdr3_aa: CASSIGGVYTGELFF

j_call: TRBJ2-1
v_call: TRBV9
d_call: TRBD2
clone_size: -
cdr3_length: 18
cdr3_nt: TGTGCCAGCAGCGTAGCGGTGAGGCTAGCGGGAGGCGACAATGAGCAGTTCTTC
cdr3_aa: CASSVAVRLAGGDNEQFF

j_call: TRBJ2-1
v_call: TRBV7-2
d_call: -
clone_size: -
cdr3_length: 17
cdr3_nt: TGTGCCAGCAGCTCCTCAGGGGCGGCAGGATCCTACAATGAGCAGTTCTTC
cdr3_aa: CASSSSGAAGSYNEQFF

j_call: TRBJ2-1
v_call: TRBV11-2
d_call: -
clone_size: -
cdr3_length: 13
cdr3_nt: TGTGCCAGCAGTCCCGACCTAGCGTTTGAGTGGTTCTTC
cdr3_aa: CASSPDLAFEWFF

j_call: TRBJ2-7
v_call: TRBV25-1
d_call: -
clone_size: -
cdr3_length: 14
cdr3_nt: TGTGCCAGCAGTGTGGCGACAGGCACCTACGAGCAGTACTTC
cdr3_aa: CASSVATGTYEQYF

j_call: TRBJ1-5
v_call: TRBV19
d_call: -
clone_size: -
cdr3_length: 12
cdr3_nt: TGTGCCAGTGCACCAGGGATACAGCCCCAGCATTTT
cdr3_aa: CASAPGIQPQHF

j_call: TRBJ1-1
v_call: TRBV7-2
d_call: -
clone_size: once
cdr3_length: 15
cdr3_nt: TGTGCCAGCAGACTACAGACAGCCATGAACACTGAAGCTTTCTTT
cdr3_aa: CASRLQTAMNTEAFF

j_call: TRBJ2-7
v_call: TRBV15
d_call: TRBD2
clone_size: once
cdr3_length: 17
cdr3_nt: TGTGCCACCAGCAGTCAATTGGGGAGACTAGCATCCTACGAGCAGTACTTC
cdr3_aa: CATSSQLGRLASYEQYF

j_call: TRBJ1-6
v_call: TRBV10-3
d_call: TRBD1
clone_size: -
cdr3_length: 15
cdr3_nt: TGTGCCATCAGGGACGACAGGGTGTATAATTCACCCCTCCACTTT
cdr3_aa: CAIRDDRVYNSPLHF

j_call: TRBJ1-5
v_call: TRBV28
d_call: -
clone_size: -
cdr3_length: 13
cdr3_nt: TGTGCCAGCAACACAGGGTCAAATCAGCCCCAGCATTTT
cdr3_aa: CASNTGSNQPQHF

j_call: TRBJ1-1
v_call: TRBV11-2
d_call: -
clone_size: once
cdr3_length: 13
cdr3_nt: TGTGCCAGCAGCTTAGAGAGGGCCTACGAAGCTTTCTTT
cdr3_aa: CASSLERAYEAFF

j_call: TRBJ2-7
v_call: TRBV28
d_call: TRBD1
clone_size: -
cdr3_length: 15
cdr3_nt: TGTGCCAGCAGCTTCTCCGGGACAGGGGGCTACGAGCAGTACTTC
cdr3_aa: CASSFSGTGGYEQYF

j_call: TRBJ1-2
v_call: TRBV29-1
d_call: -
clone_size: -
cdr3_length: 11
cdr3_nt: TGCAGCGTCGGGGACTTCTATGGCTACACCTTC
cdr3_aa: CSVGDFYGYTF

j_call: TRBJ1-3
v_call: TRBV28
d_call: -
clone_size: -
cdr3_length: 13
cdr3_nt: TGTGCCAGTCTACAGGGTATCAGAAACACCATATATTTT
cdr3_aa: CASLQGIRNTIYF

j_call: TRBJ2-7
v_call: TRBV2
d_call: -
clone_size: -
cdr3_length: 18
cdr3_nt: TGTGCCAGCAGGAGGGACGACGACTCGTCTAGCGCCGGCTACGAGCAGTACTTC
cdr3_aa: CASRRDDDSSSAGYEQYF

j_call: TRBJ1-4
v_call: TRBV6-1
d_call: -
clone_size: -
cdr3_length: 17
cdr3_nt: TGTGCCAGCAGTGAGTCCCTACCTAGACAGCCTAATGAAAAACTGTTTTTT
cdr3_aa: CASSESLPRQPNEKLFF

j_call: TRBJ2-5
v_call: TRBV18
d_call: TRBD1
clone_size: -
cdr3_length: 15
cdr3_nt: TGTGCCAGCTCACCAATGGCAGGGGGCGCGGAGACCCAGTACTTC
cdr3_aa: CASSPMAGGAETQYF

j_call: TRBJ1-2
v_call: TRBV12-3/TRBV12-4
d_call: -
clone_size: -
cdr3_length: 12
cdr3_nt: TGTGCCAGCAGTTTAGCGCTAAGCGGCTACACCTTC
cdr3_aa: CASSLALSGYTF

j_call: TRBJ1-2
v_call: TRBV4-3
d_call: -
clone_size: -
cdr3_length: 14
cdr3_nt: TGCGCCAGCAGCCAAGATAACAGGGTGGATGGCTACACCTTC
cdr3_aa: CASSQDNRVDGYTF

j_call: TRBJ2-1
v_call: TRBV5-4
d_call: TRBD2
clone_size: -
cdr3_length: 12
cdr3_nt: TGTGCCAGCAGCTCCCTGGGAGGGGAGCAGTTCTTC
cdr3_aa: CASSSLGGEQFF

j_call: TRBJ1-5
v_call: TRBV27
d_call: -
clone_size: once
cdr3_length: 13
cdr3_nt: TGTGCCAGCAGTTTGACAGTAAACCAGCCCCAGCATTTT
cdr3_aa: CASSLTVNQPQHF

j_call: TRBJ2-1
v_call: TRBV28
d_call: -
clone_size: -
cdr3_length: 11
cdr3_nt: TGTGCCAGTGGACTGAAATATGAGCAGTTCTTC
cdr3_aa: CASGLKYEQFF

j_call: TRBJ2-7
v_call: TRBV6-5
d_call: TRBD1
clone_size: -
cdr3_length: 13
cdr3_nt: TGTGCCAGCAGCAAACAGGGGGCCTACGAGCAGTACTTC
cdr3_aa: CASSKQGAYEQYF

j_call: TRBJ1-2
v_call: TRBV29-1
d_call: TRBD1
clone_size: -
cdr3_length: 14
cdr3_nt: TGCAGCGTTGCCAGACAGGGCGAACTCTATGGCTACACCTTC
cdr3_aa: CSVARQGELYGYTF

j_call: TRBJ2-2
v_call: TRBV4-2
d_call: TRBD2
clone_size: -
cdr3_length: 15
cdr3_nt: TGTGCCAGCAGCCAGACTAGCGGCTCGTACGGGGAGCTGTTTTTT
cdr3_aa: CASSQTSGSYGELFF

j_call: TRBJ2-7
v_call: TRBV5-5
d_call: -
clone_size: -
cdr3_length: 13
cdr3_nt: TGTGCCAGCAGCTTGGACAGCCTCTACGAGCAGTACTTC
cdr3_aa: CASSLDSLYEQYF

j_call: TRBJ1-5
v_call: TRBV3-1/TRBV3-2
d_call: -
clone_size: -
cdr3_length: 15
cdr3_nt: TGTGCCAGCAGCCATTCTATAAATAACAATCAGCCCCAGCATTTT
cdr3_aa: CASSHSINNNQPQHF

j_call: TRBJ1-2
v_call: TRBV3-1/TRBV3-2
d_call: -
clone_size: -
cdr3_length: 13
cdr3_nt: TGTGCCAGCAGCCACAAGAACACCTATGGCTACACCTTC
cdr3_aa: CASSHKNTYGYTF

j_call: TRBJ1-3
v_call: TRBV5-5
d_call: -
clone_size: once
cdr3_length: 15
cdr3_nt: TGTGCCAGCAGCTTGGAGGACAGATCTGGAAACACCATATATTTT
cdr3_aa: CASSLEDRSGNTIYF

j_call: TRBJ2-7
v_call: TRBV7-6
d_call: TRBD2
clone_size: -
cdr3_length: 16
cdr3_nt: TGTGCCAGCAGCTTAGCGTTTAGCGGGAGATCGGGAGAGCAGTACTTC
cdr3_aa: CASSLAFSGRSGEQYF

j_call: TRBJ2-2
v_call: TRBV10-3
d_call: TRBD1
clone_size: -
cdr3_length: 14
cdr3_nt: TGTGCCACCTCGGGACAGCAGAACACCGGGGAGCTGTTTTTT
cdr3_aa: CATSGQQNTGELFF